This TCR beta chain was identified in a study of T cells in Graves' hyperthyroidism and ophthalmopathy. This clonotype was picked up many times. The TCR beta CDR3 regions underwent amplification using RNA transcripts as the source. In the first-round RT-PCR of the TCR CDR3, the HTBI primer set was used. TCRdb re-analysed the multiplex PCR reads in MiXCR, keeping a single row per CDR3 protein. The table has hundreds of thousands of distinct CDR3 sequences, approximately 20% seen once. After removal of 5 bases from V and 6 bases from J, the junction contained 11 bases not matched to a gene. The length of the CDR3 is 15 residues. Germline CDR1 SGHRS, CDR2 YFSETQ.

This clonotype was sampled from a man aged 35 to 55 with Graves' hyperthyroidism. The sequenced material came from blood. V gene TRBV5-1 combines with J gene TRBJ2-5; the match to TRBD1 covers 9 bases. CDR3 protein: CASSFAPGQGKTQYF. The CDR3 DNA reads as TGCGCCAGCAGTTTTGCCCCGGGACAGGGAAAGACCCAGTACTTC.